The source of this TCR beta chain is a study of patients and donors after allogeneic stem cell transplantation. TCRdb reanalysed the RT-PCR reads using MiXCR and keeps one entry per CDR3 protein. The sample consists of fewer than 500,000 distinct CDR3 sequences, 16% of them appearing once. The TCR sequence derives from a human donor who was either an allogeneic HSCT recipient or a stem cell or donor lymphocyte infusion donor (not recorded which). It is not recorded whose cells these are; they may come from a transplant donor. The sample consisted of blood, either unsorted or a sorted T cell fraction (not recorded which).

The CDR3 DNA reads as TGTGCCAGCAGCCAAGATGGGACTAGCGGGGGACAAGAGACCCAGTACTTC. It is translated as CASSQDGTSGGQETQYF. The V and J genes are TRBV4-2 and TRBJ2-5; 14 bases are a match to TRBD2. Germline CDR1 is LGHNA and CDR2 is YNFKEQ. V lost 0 bases and J lost 2; bases outside the gene matches: 2. The CDR3 totals 17 residues.